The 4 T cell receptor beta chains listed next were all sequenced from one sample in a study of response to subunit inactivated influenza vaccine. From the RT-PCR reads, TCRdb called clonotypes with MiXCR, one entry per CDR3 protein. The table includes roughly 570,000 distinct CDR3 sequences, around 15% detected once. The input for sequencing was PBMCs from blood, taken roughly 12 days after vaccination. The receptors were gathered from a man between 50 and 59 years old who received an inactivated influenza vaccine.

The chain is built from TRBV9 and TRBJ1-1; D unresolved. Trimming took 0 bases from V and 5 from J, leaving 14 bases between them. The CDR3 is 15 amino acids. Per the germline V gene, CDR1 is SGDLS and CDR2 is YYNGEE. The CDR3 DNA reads TGTGCCAGCAGCGTAGGCCGCGTCGGAGTTACTGAAGCTTTCTTT. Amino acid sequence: CASSVGRVGVTEAFF.

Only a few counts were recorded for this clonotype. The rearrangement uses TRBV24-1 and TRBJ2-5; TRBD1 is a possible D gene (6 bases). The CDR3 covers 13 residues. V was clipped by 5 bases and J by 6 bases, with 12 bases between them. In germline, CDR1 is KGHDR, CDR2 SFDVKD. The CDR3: CATSVQGQKTQYF. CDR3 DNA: TGTGCCACCAGTGTCCAGGGACAAAAGACCCAGTACTTC.

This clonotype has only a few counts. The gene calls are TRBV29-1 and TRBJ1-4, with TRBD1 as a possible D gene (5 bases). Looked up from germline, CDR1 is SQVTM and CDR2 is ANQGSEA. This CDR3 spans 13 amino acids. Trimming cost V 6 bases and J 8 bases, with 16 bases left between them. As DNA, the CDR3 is TGCAGCGTCCGCCGGGGCGTAGGCGAAAAACTGTTTTTT. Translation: CSVRRGVGEKLFF.

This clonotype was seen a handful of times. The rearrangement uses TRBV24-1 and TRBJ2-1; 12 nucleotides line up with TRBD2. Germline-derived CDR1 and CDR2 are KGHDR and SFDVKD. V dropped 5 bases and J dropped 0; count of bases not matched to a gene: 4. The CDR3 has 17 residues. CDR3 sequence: CATSGPTSGSSYNEQFF. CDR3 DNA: TGTGCCACCAGTGGCCCGACTAGCGGGAGCTCCTACAATGAGCAGTTCTTC.